This TCR beta chain is from a study of blood T cell repertoires in COVID-19 (dated by TCRdb to 2020 to 2021). Describing the broader study: Samples from collaborators originated in the United States, Italy and Spain and spanned both the acute and convalescent phases of COVID-19. The prospective study material was composed of cDNA or gDNA derived from T cells, B-cell-depleted T cells, or PBMCs. The dataset comprised deeply sampled blood TCRbeta repertoires from subjects exposed to, actively infected with, or recovered from COVID-19. A freely available public database, intended as a resource for researchers studying the immune response to SARS-CoV-2, is where the repertoires were released. Samples came from the ongoing ImmuneRACE study (first 160 participants) plus 1,254 subjects from 6 global collaborators. Sample metadata almost always included a de-identified subject ID, COVID-19 status, age in years and sex. Where HLA class I and class II types were available, the types were taken from metadata supplied by the sample provider, not from assay-based typing. Beyond this particular receptor, the publication reports: How much clinical and demographic metadata was included differed by source and by participant, and the metadata was provided uncurated.

The germline V gene encodes CDR1 MNHEY and CDR2 SVGEGT. Measured from the cysteine to the phenylalanine, the CDR3 is 16 residues long. The read is trimmed to its CDR3 DNA, 48 bases read in frame from base 1. V loses 0 bases of germline sequence and J loses 3 bases, and the interval between the two ends is 12 bases. The count of this clone is one. Its antigen remains unidentified. Per-base qualities were not stored, and no clone one base away is much larger. TCRbeta CDR3 regions were amplified from genomic DNA using the immunoSEQ Assay, a bias-controlled multiplex PCR. Processing in the source paper ran as follows. Nucleated cell counts per sample were estimated from amplification of reference gene primers within the assay. To quantify the absolute abundance of each unique TCRbeta CDR3 rearrangement, sequence reads were collapsed and filtered. For each sample, productive Simpson clonality was calculated as the square root of Simpson's diversity index across productive rearrangements. Here the immuneACCESS table is served through TCRdb, limited to in-frame sequences with V and J called. Missing clones are a known gap in these copies; in checked studies unresolved V genes cover under half, and the rest lacks a known reason. The DNA was the basis for D and trimming; V, J and clone size are from that table. Here the sample has about 310,000 clones; 85% to 90% occur a single time. The top ten clones comprise more than 9% of the sample.

Enrolling through a virtual design, the prospective study's participants ranged in age from roughly 18 to 100 years and lived across some 23 United States geographic areas. To assign participants to cohorts, the prospective study relied on clinical history that participants themselves reported in a screening survey and a study questionnaire. Recovered participants in ImmuneRACE Cohort 3 were defined by two consecutive negative NP/OP PCR tests, clearance by a healthcare professional, or resolution of symptoms. Mobile phlebotomists in the prospective study collected whole blood, serum and a nasopharyngeal or oropharyngeal swab from every participant. Over a roughly 2-month period, participants in the prospective study had the option of providing additional blood draws and questionnaires. Before DNA extraction, prospective study blood samples were shipped either frozen or at room temperature.

The chain joins TRBV6-2 or TRBV6-3 to TRBJ2-1; a tentative D match to TRBD2 spans 7 bases. Material for sequencing was PBMCs or T cells enriched from blood (not recorded which). The origin of this receptor is a woman younger than 45 who had recovered from COVID-19. The CDR3 region reads CASSYSIGGDYNEQFF. The DNA sequence reads TGTGCCAGCAGTTACTCCATAGGGGGGGACTACAATGAGCAGTTCTTC.